What follows are 28 T cell receptor beta chains derived from one specimen sequenced in a study of memory CD4+ T cells and cytomegalovirus serostatus. The sort gate was single viable CD3+CD4+CD8-CD45RO+ cells for memory CD4+ T cells. Some clones are missing from TCRdb's copy, which holds only in-frame ones; the method was immunoSEQ multiplex PCR. The table shows about 46,000 clones, with roughly 80% occurring only once. Sequenced material: memory CD4+ T cells from blood. The receptors shown here come from an adult in good health and CMV-seronegative.

In its sample, this clone was seen once. V and J are TRBV7-2 and TRBJ1-6; 8 bases match TRBD1. Germline CDR1 is SGHTA and CDR2 is FQGNSA. CDR3 length: 17 residues. Trimming took 4 bases from V and 0 from J; bases not matched to a gene: 5. The CDR3 bases are TGTGCCAGCAGCTCACACAGGGGGAGCTCCTATAATTCACCCCTCCACTTT. Protein sequence: CASSSHRGSSYNSPLHF.

The V and J genes are TRBV9 and TRBJ1-3; D perhaps matches TRBD1 (6 bases). Trimming removed 0 bases at V and 0 bases at J, with 10 bases between. CDR1 and CDR2 from the germline V gene are SGDLS and YYNGEE. The CDR3 runs to 16 residues. CDR3 nucleotide sequence: TGTGCCAGCAGCGTAGCCCCGGACAGCTCTGGAAACACCATATATTTT. It translates to CASSVAPDSSGNTIYF.

This chain links TRBV25-1 with TRBJ1-1, with D hard to call. The germline V and J ends were trimmed by 1 base and 1 base, with 4 bases remaining between them. Per the germline V gene, CDR1 is MGHDK and CDR2 is SYGVNS. The CDR3 spans 13 residues. The CDR3 here is CASSESGNTEAFF. CDR3 nucleotide sequence: TGTGCCAGCAGTGAATCCGGGAACACTGAAGCTTTCTTT.

The chain joins TRBV5-1 to TRBJ1-4; D ambiguous. Germline V gene sequence: CDR1 SGHRS, CDR2 YFSETQ. Trimming stripped 4 bases from V and 0 bases from J, with 7 bases between. The CDR3 sequence is 14 residues long. CDR3 sequence (DNA): TGCGCCAGCAGCCAGCGAGCAACTAATGAAAAACTGTTTTTT. Translated: CASSQRATNEKLFF.

Here the CDR3 reads CAVAGRNTEAFF. CDR3 nucleotide sequence: TGTGCCGTCGCGGGGAGAAACACTGAAGCTTTCTTT. The V gene is TRBV10-3, the J gene TRBJ1-1; D not resolved. Trimming cost V 11 bases and J 2 bases, with 12 bases left between them. CDR3 length: 12 residues. Germline assignment: CDR1 ENHRY and CDR2 SYGVKD.

The gene calls are TRBV2 and TRBJ2-1, with D possibly TRBD2 on 5 matching bases. Per the germline V gene, CDR1 is SNHLY and CDR2 is FYNNEI. This CDR3 region has 10 residues. Trimming took off 7 bases at V and 8 bases at J, with 6 bases between the two ends. CDR3 amino acids: CASMRDEQFF. The CDR3 DNA reads as TGTGCCAGCATGCGGGATGAGCAGTTCTTC.

V is TRBV7-9 and J is TRBJ2-7; D remains ambiguous. The germline CDR1 and CDR2 sequences are SEHNR and FQNEAQ (reference sequence). V gave up 11 bases and J gave up 3 bases, with 8 bases separating them. The CDR3 is made up of 10 amino acids. DNA of the CDR3: TGTGCCGTCGACGTCTACGAGCAGTACTTC. This gives the protein CAVDVYEQYF.

The chain links TRBV29-1 to TRBJ1-4, with D unresolved. Germline V gene data show CDR1 as SQVTM and CDR2 as ANQGSEA. The CDR3 extends over 14 amino acids. Trimming pared 4 bases from V and 0 bases from J, leaving 9 bases between. CDR3 sequence reads: CSVAVDATNEKLFF. The CDR3 DNA is TGCAGCGTTGCTGTCGACGCAACTAATGAAAAACTGTTTTTT.

The V gene is TRBV27, the J gene TRBJ1-1; 8 bases map to TRBD1. The CDR3 totals 13 residues. Germline V lookup: CDR1 MNHEY, CDR2 SMNVEV (reference sequence). The V gene end was trimmed by 5 bases and the J gene end by 8 bases; junction bases not matched to a gene: 7. CDR3 loop: CASSPGTGPEAFF. The CDR3 coding sequence is TGTGCCAGCAGTCCGGGGACAGGCCCGGAAGCTTTCTTT.

V and J are TRBV12-2 and TRBJ1-5; the listed D gene, TRBD1, was not tested against the DNA. TRBV12-2 is an annotated pseudogene. The CDR3 is 18 amino acids. The CDR3 bases are TGTGCAAGTCGGCCTAAATTCCTCAGGGGGTTGCCTTATCAGCCCCAGCATTTT. It codes for CASRPKFLRGLPYQPQHF.

This clone was seen just once. The chain employs TRBV6-1 and TRBJ1-5, with 8 bases fitting TRBD1. Germline CDR1 and CDR2: MNHNS and SASEGT. This CDR3 region has 15 residues. V lost 3 bases and J lost 5; bases outside the gene matches: 6. The CDR3: CASSDGQGFDQPQHF. The CDR3 DNA sequence: TGTGCCAGCAGTGACGGACAGGGATTTGATCAGCCCCAGCATTTT.

The chain employs TRBV29-1 and TRBJ1-6, with 8 bases identical to TRBD1. CDR1 and CDR2 (germline): SQVTM, ANQGSEA. The CDR3 runs 13 residues. The V gene end was trimmed by 4 bases and the J gene end by 7 bases; junction bases not matched to a gene: 3. The CDR3 sequence is CSVGQGANSPLHF. The CDR3 DNA follows: TGCAGCGTTGGGCAGGGGGCCAATTCACCCCTCCACTTT.

The chain carries TRBV25-1 and TRBJ2-7; 10 bases are shared with TRBD1. Trimming cost V 7 bases and J 1 base; bases outside gene matches: 7. The germline CDR1 and CDR2 sequences are MGHDK and SYGVNS. This CDR3 region has 15 residues. The CDR3, as DNA: TGTGCCAGCACCGGGACAGGGGAAGAATCCTACGAGCAGTACTTC. Translating gives CASTGTGEESYEQYF.

This clone was observed once. V and J are TRBV19 and TRBJ1-2; 10 nucleotides line up with TRBD1. The junction had 10 bases not matched to a gene; V was cut back by 1 base and J by 8 bases. Germline V gene sequence: CDR1 LNHDA, CDR2 SQIVND (reference sequence). The CDR3 is 16 residues long. CDR3 sequence: CASSIAPTGGYGGYTF. CDR3 nucleotide sequence: TGTGCCAGTAGTATAGCCCCGACAGGGGGCTATGGCGGCTACACCTTC.

The chain is built from TRBV6-4 and TRBJ2-1; TRBD2 matches 7 bases. V was clipped by 6 bases and J by 4 bases; unmatched bases: 9. Per the germline V gene, CDR1 is MRHNA and CDR2 is SNTAGT. This CDR3 has 15 amino acids. CDR3 sequence: CASSSGLDIYNEQFF. In DNA, the CDR3 is TGTGCCAGCAGCTCAGGACTAGATATTTACAATGAGCAGTTCTTC.

This clone was detected only once. V usage is TRBV6-5 and J usage is TRBJ2-1; D gene uncertain. CDR1 MNHEY and CDR2 SVGAGI come from the germline V gene. The CDR3 length is 11 residues. The ends were cut back, 4 bases at V and 5 bases at J, with 3 bases in the middle. CDR3 sequence reads: CASSLNNEQFF. The CDR3 bases are TGTGCCAGCAGTTTGAACAATGAGCAGTTCTTC.

The rearrangement joins TRBV5-5 to TRBJ1-1, with D maybe TRBD1 (6 bases). Germline CDR1 is SGHKS and CDR2 is YYEKEE (reference sequence). The CDR3 spans 18 residues. With 6 bases removed from V and 4 bases from J, the gap between germline ends came to 28 bases. DNA for the CDR3: TGTGCCAGCAATTTAGGGGGGGCAACCTCTCTCCGTTTCACTGAAGCTTTCTTT. Translated, it gives CASNLGGATSLRFTEAFF.

In this sample, this clone turned up once. This chain links TRBV5-6 with TRBJ2-7; D might be TRBD1 or TRBD2, each matching 5 bases. The CDR3 has 15 residues. Trimming stripped 4 bases from V and 0 bases from J, with 14 bases between. The V gene's germline CDR1 is SGHDT and CDR2 YYEEEE. This CDR3 is CASSEGPRSSYEQYF. CDR3 nucleotide sequence: TGTGCCAGCAGCGAGGGACCGAGAAGCTCCTACGAGCAGTACTTC.

The rearrangement joins TRBV13 to TRBJ1-6; tentatively, D is TRBD1 (6 bases). V lost 5 bases and J lost 7, with 18 bases in between. Per the germline V gene, CDR1 is PRHDT and CDR2 is FYEKMQ (reference sequence). This CDR3 contains 16 residues. CDR3 loop: CASSPAQGGANSPLHF. The CDR3 DNA reads TGTGCCAGCAGCCCCGCACAGGGCGGTGCGAATTCACCCCTCCACTTT.

The CDR3 region is CASSSLGDQTGTQYF. CDR3 nucleotide sequence: TGTGCCAGCTCATCTTTGGGGGACCAGACTGGGACCCAGTACTTC. The chain joins TRBV18 to TRBJ2-5; D could derive from TRBD1 or TRBD2 (5 bases each). This CDR3 comprises 15 residues. The germline gives CDR1 KGHSH, CDR2 LQKENI. V lost 5 bases, J lost 7 bases, and 20 bases lay in between.

A few counts support this clone. The chain joins TRBV7-2 to TRBJ2-2, with D perhaps TRBD2 (6 bases). Germline V gives CDR1 SGHTA, CDR2 FQGNSA. V was trimmed by 2 bases and J by 3 bases, leaving 10 bases between them. This CDR3 region has 15 residues. The CDR3 sequence: CASSLIGGDTGELFF. The CDR3 bases are TGTGCCAGCAGCTTAATCGGGGGTGACACCGGGGAGCTGTTTTTT.

This clone has just a few counts. The CDR3 DNA sequence: TGTGCCACCAGCGGGACAGGGATCTCCTATAATTCACCCCTCCACTTT. Protein: CATSGTGISYNSPLHF. The V call is TRBV15, the J call TRBJ1-6, with 9 bases matching TRBD1. Trimming at V came to 5 bases and at J to 0 bases, leaving 2 bases not matched to a gene. Germline CDR1 is LNHNV and CDR2 is YYDKDF (reference sequence). This CDR3 has 16 residues.

The CDR3 protein is CASIEGQSNQPQHF. In DNA, the CDR3 is TGTGCCAGCATTGAGGGCCAGAGCAATCAGCCCCAGCATTTT. The J gene is TRBJ1-5, the V gene TRBV6-1, with D hard to call. CDR1 is MNHNS, CDR2 SASEGT, per germline. This CDR3 contains 14 residues. The V end lost 7 bases, the J end lost 1 base, and 11 bases lay between the germline ends.

This clone came up once. V usage is TRBV2 and J usage is TRBJ2-3; the match to TRBD2 covers 10 bases. CDR3 length: 17 residues. Germline V gene data show CDR1 as SNHLY and CDR2 as FYNNEI. The V and J ends lost 6 bases and 6 bases, in that order; junction bases with no gene match: 15. CDR3 sequence: CASSYRSQRGGLDTQYF. CDR3 DNA: TGTGCCAGCAGCTACCGTTCCCAGCGGGGGGGCCTGGATACGCAGTATTTT.

This chain links TRBV18 with TRBJ1-4; a weak D match, TRBD1 (6 bases). The CDR3 consists of 15 residues. Germline CDR1 KGHSH, CDR2 LQKENI. Trimming took off 1 base at V and 7 bases at J, with 13 bases between the two ends. The CDR3 spells CASSPQAGVGEKLFF. The CDR3 bases are TGTGCCAGCTCACCACAGGCAGGGGTCGGTGAAAAACTGTTTTTT. The variable domain in full, with the rest retrieved from reference TRBV18 and TRBJ1-4, is NAGVMQNPRHLVRRRGQEARLRCSPMKGHSHVYWYRQLPEEGLKFMVYLQKENIIDESGMPKERFSAEFPKEGPSILRIQQVVRGDSAAYFCASSPQAGVGEKLFFGSGTQLSVL.

The chain links TRBV28 to TRBJ2-7, with 8 bases aligning to TRBD1. V was clipped by 3 bases and J by 9 bases; unmatched bases: 13. CDR1 is MDHEN, CDR2 SYDVKM, per germline. The CDR3 runs to 15 residues. CDR3 DNA sequence: TGTGCCAGCAGTTTGTCAGGGGGCGATAAGGTTGTGCAGTACTTC. As protein: CASSLSGGDKVVQYF.

The chain is built from TRBV2 and TRBJ2-7; no definite D call. This CDR3 has 14 residues. Per the germline V gene, CDR1 is SNHLY and CDR2 is FYNNEI. V dropped 5 bases and J dropped 4 bases, with 15 bases sitting between them. In DNA form, the CDR3 reads TGTGCCAGCAGTCCCTCCTTTCAAGAATACGAGCAGTACTTC. Encoded protein: CASSPSFQEYEQYF. Variable domain in full (rest from reference TRBV2 and TRBJ2-7): EPEVTQTPSHQVTQMGQEVILRCVPISNHLYFYWYRQILGQKVEFLVSFYNNEISEKSEIFDDQFSVERPDGSNFTLKIRSTKLEDSAMYFCASSPSFQEYEQYFGPGTRLTVT.

In this sample, this clone turned up once. This sequence joins TRBV5-1 and TRBJ2-7; 8 positions match TRBD1. Germline V CDR1 and CDR2: SGHRS, YFSETQ. CDR3 length: 16 residues. The V gene end was trimmed by 1 base and the J gene end by 7 bases; junction bases not matched to a gene: 13. CDR3 region: CASSLFETGAFREQYF. As DNA, the CDR3 is TGCGCCAGCAGCTTGTTCGAGACAGGGGCATTTCGTGAGCAGTACTTC.